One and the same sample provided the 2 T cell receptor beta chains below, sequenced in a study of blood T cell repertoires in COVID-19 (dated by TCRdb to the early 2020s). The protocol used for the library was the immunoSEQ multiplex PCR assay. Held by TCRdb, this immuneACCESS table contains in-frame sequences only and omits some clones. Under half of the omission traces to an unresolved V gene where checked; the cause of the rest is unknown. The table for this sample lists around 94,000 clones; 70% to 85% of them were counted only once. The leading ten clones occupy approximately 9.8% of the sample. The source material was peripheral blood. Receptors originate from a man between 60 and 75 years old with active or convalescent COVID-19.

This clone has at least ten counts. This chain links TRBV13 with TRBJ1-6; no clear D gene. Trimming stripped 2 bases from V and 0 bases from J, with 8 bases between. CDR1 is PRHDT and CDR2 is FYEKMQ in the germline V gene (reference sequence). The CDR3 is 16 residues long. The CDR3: CASSLRGSSYNSPLHF. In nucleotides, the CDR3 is TGTGCCAGCAGCTTACGAGGCAGCTCCTATAATTCACCCCTCCACTTT.

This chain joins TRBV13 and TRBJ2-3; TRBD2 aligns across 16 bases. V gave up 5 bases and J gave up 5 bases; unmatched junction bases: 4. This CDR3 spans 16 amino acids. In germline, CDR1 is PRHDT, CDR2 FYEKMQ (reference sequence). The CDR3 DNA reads TGTGCCAGCAGCCGCGGGACTAGCGGGGGGGGAGATACGCAGTATTTT. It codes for CASSRGTSGGGDTQYF. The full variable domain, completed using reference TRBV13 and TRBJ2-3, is AAGVIQSPRHLIKEKRETATLKCYPIPRHDTVYWYQQGPGQDPQFLISFYEKMQSDKGSIPDRFSAQQFSDYHSELNMSSLELGDSALYFCASSRGTSGGGDTQYFGPGTRLTVL.